Shown below are 15 T cell receptor beta chains from a single sample sequenced in a study of blood T cell repertoires in COVID-19. The data were produced by immunoSEQ multiplex PCR, yet TCRdb's version contains in-frame clones alone and is incomplete. The top ten hold over 9.5% of the sample, which has about 120,000 clones, around 86% seen once. Sequencing was done on a sample of peripheral blood. All receptors derive from an older woman with COVID-19, enrolled during active disease.

This clone has more than one count but fewer than ten. The sample carries other DNA sequences with the same CDR3. The J gene is TRBJ2-7, the V gene TRBV19; TRBD1 might be the D (5 bases). This CDR3 region has 12 residues. The ends were cut back, 7 bases at V and 2 bases at J, with 9 bases in the middle. Germline V gives CDR1 LNHDA, CDR2 SQIVND (reference sequence). CDR3 in DNA: TGTGCCAGTACAGACAGTACCTACGAGCAGTACTTC. Translating gives CASTDSTYEQYF.

V and J are TRBV6-5 and TRBJ1-6; weak D call: TRBD1 (5 bases). The CDR3 spans 13 residues. V was pared by 7 bases and J by 3 bases, with 7 bases between. From germline, CDR1 is MNHEY and CDR2 SVGAGI. The CDR3 protein is CASTGDYNSPLHF. The CDR3 bases are TGTGCCAGCACGGGGGACTATAATTCACCCCTCCACTTT.

This rearrangement joins TRBV4-2 to TRBJ2-7, with D perhaps matching TRBD1 (6 bases). The ends were cut back, 1 base at V and 2 bases at J, with 15 bases in the middle. CDR1 and CDR2 (germline): LGHNA, YNFKEQ. The length of the CDR3 is 16 residues. In nucleotides, the CDR3 is TGTGCCAGCAGCCAAGCGGCAGGGGCGGAGGCCTACGAGCAGTACTTC. The encoded protein is CASSQAAGAEAYEQYF.

This sequence joins TRBV3-1 (or the pseudogene TRBV3-2) and TRBJ1-6; D unclear. From germline, CDR1 is LGHDT and CDR2 YNNKEL (reference sequence). V was clipped by 1 base and J by 13 bases, with 8 bases between them. The CDR3 runs to 12 residues. CDR3 DNA: TGTGCCAGCAGCCAAGGGGCCCCCCCCCTCCACTTT. Amino acids: CASSQGAPPLHF.

V gene TRBV28 combines with J gene TRBJ2-3; D not resolved. The CDR3 contains 13 residues. The V gene's germline CDR1 is MDHEN and CDR2 SYDVKM. With 2 bases removed from V and 6 bases from J, the gap between germline ends came to 9 bases. The CDR3 sequence is CASSLGLSDTQYF. The CDR3, as DNA: TGTGCCAGCAGTTTAGGGCTATCGGATACGCAGTATTTT.

The J gene is TRBJ1-3, the V gene TRBV19; D unresolved. The CDR3 is 16 amino acids. Trimming took 3 bases from V and 3 from J, leaving 15 bases between them. Germline V gene lookup returns CDR1 LNHDA and CDR2 SQIVND (reference sequence). CDR3 DNA: TGTGCCAGTAGTATTGGAACAGTCACCTTTGGAAACACCATATATTTT. Its protein product is CASSIGTVTFGNTIYF.

The rearrangement uses TRBV5-1 and TRBJ2-1; 11 nucleotides line up with TRBD2. Germline assignment: CDR1 SGHRS and CDR2 YFSETQ. J was trimmed by 6 bases and V by 2 bases; bases with no gene match: 4. The length of the CDR3 is 15 residues. CDR3 nucleotide sequence: TGCGCCAGCAGCTTCTTTCTAGCGGGGGGCAATGAGCAGTTCTTC. Its protein product is CASSFFLAGGNEQFF.

The chain joins TRBV28 to TRBJ2-1; perhaps TRBD1 as D (6 bases). The V gene's germline CDR1 is MDHEN and CDR2 SYDVKM. This CDR3 region has 11 residues. V was cut by 11 bases and J by 2 bases, with 7 bases left in between. Here the CDR3 DNA reads TGTGCCGAGGGGGCCTACAATGAGCAGTTCTTC. It yields the protein CAEGAYNEQFF.

The chain recombines TRBV14 with TRBJ2-7; TRBD2 is a possible D gene (5 bases). The V and J ends lost 0 bases and 1 base respectively, with 10 bases between them. Germline V gene lookup returns CDR1 SGHDN and CDR2 FVKESK. This CDR3 contains 15 residues. This CDR3 is CASSQEGRGSYEQYF. CDR3 DNA: TGTGCCAGCAGCCAAGAAGGACGGGGATCCTACGAGCAGTACTTC. Based on the CDR3 plus reference TRBV14 and TRBJ2-7, the full variable domain is EAGVTQFPSHSVIEKGQTVTLRCDPISGHDNLYWYRRVMGKEIKFLLHFVKESKQDESGMPNNRFLAERTGGTYSTLKVQPAELEDSGVYFCASSQEGRGSYEQYFGPGTRLTVT.

This sequence joins TRBV18 and TRBJ1-3; D not certain. Germline V gene data show CDR1 as KGHSH and CDR2 as LQKENI. Trimming stripped 3 bases from V and 0 bases from J, with 15 bases between. CDR3 length equals 17 residues. The CDR3 DNA follows: TGTGCCAGCTCACCCTACGTCCTGCGGAGCTCTGGAAACACCATATATTTT. Translated, it gives CASSPYVLRSSGNTIYF. Full variable domain (rest looked up from reference TRBV18 and TRBJ1-3): NAGVMQNPRHLVRRRGQEARLRCSPMKGHSHVYWYRQLPEEGLKFMVYLQKENIIDESGMPKERFSAEFPKEGPSILRIQQVVRGDSAAYFCASSPYVLRSSGNTIYFGEGSWLTVV.

This chain connects TRBV18 to TRBJ1-4; unclear D gene. The germline gives CDR1 KGHSH, CDR2 LQKENI. The CDR3 totals 16 residues. The V end was cut by 3 bases, the J end by 0 bases, with 11 bases between. CDR3 loop: CASSPGAAATNEKLFF. In DNA, the CDR3 is TGTGCCAGCTCACCGGGAGCAGCTGCAACTAATGAAAAACTGTTTTTT.

The chain uses TRBV7-2 and TRBJ1-2, with 7 bases identical to TRBD1. Germline loops: CDR1 SGHTA, CDR2 FQGNSA. This CDR3 is built from 14 residues. Trimming cost V 4 bases and J 4 bases; bases outside gene matches: 6. The CDR3 protein is CASSSGGQIYGYTF. CDR3 bases: TGTGCCAGCAGCTCAGGGGGACAGATCTATGGCTACACCTTC.

The chain couples TRBV20-1 to TRBJ1-1; D not certain. The CDR3 length is 11 residues. V lost 3 bases to trimming and J lost 6 bases, with 8 bases between them. Per germline, CDR1 DFQATT and CDR2 SNEGSKA (reference sequence). CDR3 in amino acids: CSASFYPEAFF. CDR3 in DNA: TGCAGTGCTAGCTTCTACCCTGAAGCTTTCTTT.

The CDR3 loop reads CASSESPSGETQYF. Written as DNA, the CDR3 is TGTGCCAGCAGTGAATCCCCTAGCGGGGAGACCCAGTACTTC. The gene calls are TRBV2 and TRBJ2-5; 8 bases fit TRBD2. V shed 2 bases, J shed 5 bases, and the junction held 4 bases outside the gene matches. The CDR3 is made up of 14 amino acids. Germline lookup yields CDR1 SNHLY and CDR2 FYNNEI.

V and J are TRBV27 and TRBJ1-6, with 7 positions matching TRBD1. V trimming: 6 bases; J trimming: 6 bases; junction bases outside the gene matches: 8. Per the germline V gene, CDR1 is MNHEY and CDR2 is SMNVEV (reference sequence). This CDR3 region has 15 residues. The CDR3 is CASSPEGARNSPLHF. CDR3 bases: TGTGCCAGCAGCCCCGAGGGGGCGCGTAATTCACCCCTCCACTTT.